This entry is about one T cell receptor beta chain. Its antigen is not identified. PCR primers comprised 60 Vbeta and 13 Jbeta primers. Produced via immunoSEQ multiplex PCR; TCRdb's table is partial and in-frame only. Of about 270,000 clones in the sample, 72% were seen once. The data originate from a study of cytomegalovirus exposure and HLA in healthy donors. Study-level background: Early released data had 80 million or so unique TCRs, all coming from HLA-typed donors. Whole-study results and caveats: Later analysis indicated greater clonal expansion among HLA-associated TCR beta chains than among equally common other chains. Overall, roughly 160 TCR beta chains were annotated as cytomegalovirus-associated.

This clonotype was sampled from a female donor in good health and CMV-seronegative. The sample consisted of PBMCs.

The CDR3 sequence is CASSSLVGLSTDTQYF. The CDR3 coding sequence is TGCGCCAGCAGCTCTCTAGTGGGACTGAGCACAGATACGCAGTATTTT. The V gene is TRBV5-1, the J gene TRBJ2-3, with TRBD2 as a possible D gene (6 bases). CDR3 size: 16 residues. Trimming removed 3 bases from V and 0 bases from J, with 14 bases in between. Germline assignment: CDR1 SGHRS and CDR2 YFSETQ.